The clone carrying this T cell receptor beta chain appeared many times. Its specificity is not known. Germline lookup yields CDR1 DFQATT and CDR2 SNEGSKA (reference sequence). The CDR3 contains 12 residues. Trimming took off 8 bases at V and 7 bases at J, with 17 bases between the two ends. TCR beta CDR3 regions were amplified from RNA. The study used the HTBI primer set for a first-round RT-PCR of the TCR CDR3. TCRdb processed the multiplex PCR reads anew with MiXCR; each CDR3 protein has one entry. Among some 270,000 distinct CDR3 sequences listed, roughly 14% were seen once. The sample belongs to a study of T cells in Graves' hyperthyroidism and ophthalmopathy. Together with thyroid ultrasound, orbital computed tomography, serum thyroxine and TRAb, clinical symptoms were used for diagnoses. It was at first hyperthyroidism diagnosis, before any ophthalmopathy symptoms, that the blood sample was taken.

Study outcomes and limitations: Blood also contained most expanded thyroid clonotypes above 0.001. Ophthalmopathy was model-predicted a median about 6.7 months pre-onset.

Sequences were obtained from blood. The sequence derives from a woman aged 25 to 39 with Graves' hyperthyroidism that later progressed to Graves' ophthalmopathy. This rearrangement joins TRBV20-1 to TRBJ2-5; tentatively, D is TRBD1 (6 bases). CDR3 residues: CSLLRGVGTQYF. In DNA, the CDR3 is TGCAGTCTCCTCAGGGGTGTAGGGACCCAGTACTTC.